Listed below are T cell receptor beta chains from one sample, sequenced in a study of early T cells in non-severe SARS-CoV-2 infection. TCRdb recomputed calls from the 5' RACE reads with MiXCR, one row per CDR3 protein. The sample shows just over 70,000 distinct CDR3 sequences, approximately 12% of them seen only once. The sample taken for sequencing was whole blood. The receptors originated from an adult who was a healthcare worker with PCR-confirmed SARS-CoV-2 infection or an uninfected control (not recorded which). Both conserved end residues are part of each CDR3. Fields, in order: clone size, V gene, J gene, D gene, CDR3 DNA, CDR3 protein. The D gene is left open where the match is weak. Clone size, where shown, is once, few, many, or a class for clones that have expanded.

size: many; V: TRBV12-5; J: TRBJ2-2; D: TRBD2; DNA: TGTGCTAGTGGAACCACTAGCGGGGGATCGAACACCGGGGAGCTGTTTTTT; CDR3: CASGTTSGGSNTGELFF
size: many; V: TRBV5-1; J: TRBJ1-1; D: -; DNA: TGCGCCAGCAGCTCCCGGGGCGGGAACACTGAAGCTTTCTTT; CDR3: CASSSRGGNTEAFF
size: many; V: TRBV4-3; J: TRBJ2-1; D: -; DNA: TGCGCCAGCAGCCAAGGCCCCAATGAGCAGTTCTTC; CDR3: CASSQGPNEQFF
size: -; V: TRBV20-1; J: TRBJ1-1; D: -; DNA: TGCAGTGCTAAATCCCCCGGGGGCTGGAACACTGAAGCTTTCTTT; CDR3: CSAKSPGGWNTEAFF
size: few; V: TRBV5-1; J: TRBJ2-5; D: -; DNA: TGCGCCAGCAGCGCCGGCAACAACGAGCAGACCCAGTACTTC; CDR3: CASSAGNNEQTQYF
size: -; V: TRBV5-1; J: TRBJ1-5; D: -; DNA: TGCGCCAGCAGCTTGGGAACAGGTCCGGGTTTTTCCCAGCATTTT; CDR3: CASSLGTGPGFSQHF
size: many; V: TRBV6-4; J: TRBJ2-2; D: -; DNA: TGTGCCAGCAGGGGGGCGCGGGGCACCGGGGAGCTGTTTTTT; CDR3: CASRGARGTGELFF
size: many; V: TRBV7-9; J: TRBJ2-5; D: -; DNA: TGTGCCAGCAGCTTAGCCCTCCAAGAGACCCAGTACTTC; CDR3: CASSLALQETQYF
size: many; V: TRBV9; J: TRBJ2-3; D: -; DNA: TGTGCCAGCAGCGTTGGGGGCGGGACAAGCACAGATACGCAGTATTTT; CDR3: CASSVGGGTSTDTQYF
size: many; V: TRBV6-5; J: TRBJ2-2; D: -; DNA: TGTGCCAGCAGTAGGGGTAGCAACCTGTTTTTT; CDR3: CASSRGSNLFF
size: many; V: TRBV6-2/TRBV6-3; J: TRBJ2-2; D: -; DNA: TGTGCCAGCAGTCCAAGGACCGGAGGGAACACCGGGGAGCTGTTTTTT; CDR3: CASSPRTGGNTGELFF
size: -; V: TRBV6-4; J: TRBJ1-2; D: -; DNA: TGTGCCAGCAGTGACTCGATGAGGGCCGGCGGCCACACCTTC; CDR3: CASSDSMRAGGHTF
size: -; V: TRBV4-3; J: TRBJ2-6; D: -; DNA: TGCGCCAGCAGCCAAGATCTATTCCGGGGAGAATCATCTGGGGCCAACGTCCTGACTTTC; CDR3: CASSQDLFRGESSGANVLTF
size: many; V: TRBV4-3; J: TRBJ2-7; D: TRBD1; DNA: TGCGCCAGCAGCCAAGAAAGGAGCCTGGGGACAGTTACCTACGAGCAGTACTTC; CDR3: CASSQERSLGTVTYEQYF
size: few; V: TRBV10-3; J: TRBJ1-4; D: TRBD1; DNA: TGTGCCATCAGTGATCGGAACAGGGGAAAGGAAAAACTGTTTTTT; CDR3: CAISDRNRGKEKLFF
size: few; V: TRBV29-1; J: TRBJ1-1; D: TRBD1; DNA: TGCAGCGTTGGGACAGGGGACACTGAAGCTTTCTTT; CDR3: CSVGTGDTEAFF
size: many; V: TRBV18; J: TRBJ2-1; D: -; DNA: TGTGCCAGCTCACTAAGCGCTTACTACAATGAGCAGTTCTTC; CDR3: CASSLSAYYNEQFF
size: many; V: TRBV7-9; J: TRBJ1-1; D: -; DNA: TGTGCCAGCAGCGGGTACCGAGGAGCCAGGGAGAACACTGAAGCTTTCTTT; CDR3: CASSGYRGARENTEAFF
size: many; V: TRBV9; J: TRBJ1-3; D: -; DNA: TGTGCCAGCAGCGTAGCAGACCGAAACACCATATATTTT; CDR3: CASSVADRNTIYF
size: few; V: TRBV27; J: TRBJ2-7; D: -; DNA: TGTGCCAGCAGTTATGCCGGCCCCTCCTACGAGCAGTACTTC; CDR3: CASSYAGPSYEQYF
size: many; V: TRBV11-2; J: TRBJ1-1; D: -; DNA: TGTGCCAGCAGCAATTTACAGGGCAGGAGGGGGAAAGCTTTCTTT; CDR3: CASSNLQGRRGKAFF
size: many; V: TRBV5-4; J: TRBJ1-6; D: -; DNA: TGTGCCAGCAGCTTGGGGTATAATTCACCCCTCCACTTT; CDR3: CASSLGYNSPLHF
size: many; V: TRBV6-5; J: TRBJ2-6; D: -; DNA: TGTGCCAGCAGTGACCAGGTTTCTGGGGCCAACGTCCTGACTTTC; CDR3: CASSDQVSGANVLTF
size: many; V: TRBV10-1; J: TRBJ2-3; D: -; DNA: TGCGCCAGCAGTTCAGGGGTAGATACGCAGTATTTT; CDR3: CASSSGVDTQYF
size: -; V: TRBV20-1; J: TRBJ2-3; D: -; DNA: TGCAGTGCTAGAGAACCAGGGACAGATACGCAGTATTTT; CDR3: CSAREPGTDTQYF
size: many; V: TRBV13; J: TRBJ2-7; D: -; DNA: TGTGCCAGCAGCTTAGGGCGTTCTGTTGAGCAGTACTTC; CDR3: CASSLGRSVEQYF
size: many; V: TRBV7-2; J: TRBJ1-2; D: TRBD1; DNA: TGTGCCAGCAGCCCGAGGCAGGGGGTTGGCTACACCTTC; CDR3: CASSPRQGVGYTF
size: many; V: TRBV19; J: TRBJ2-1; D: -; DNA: TGTGCCAGTAGTAAGGTTAGCGGAGAACTAAATGAGCAGTTCTTC; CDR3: CASSKVSGELNEQFF
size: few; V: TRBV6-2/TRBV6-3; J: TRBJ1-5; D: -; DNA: TGTGCCAGCACCAACGGAGGGACTCAGCCCCAGCATTTT; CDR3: CASTNGGTQPQHF
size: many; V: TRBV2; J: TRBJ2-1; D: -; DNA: TGTGCCAGCAGTCGGGACTCGCTGGTGTTAAATGAGCAGTTCTTC; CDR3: CASSRDSLVLNEQFF
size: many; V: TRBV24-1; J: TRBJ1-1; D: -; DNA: TGTGCCACCAGTAAAGGGGGGAGGACTGAAGCTTTCTTT; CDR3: CATSKGGRTEAFF
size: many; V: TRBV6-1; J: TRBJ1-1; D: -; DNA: TGTGCCAGCAGGCCTATCAACAGGAGCTGGAACACTGAAGCTTTCTTT; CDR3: CASRPINRSWNTEAFF
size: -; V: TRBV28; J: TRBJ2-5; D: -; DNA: TGTGCCAGCAGTCAGTTCGGGGGCGGGGAGACCCAGTACTTC; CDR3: CASSQFGGGETQYF
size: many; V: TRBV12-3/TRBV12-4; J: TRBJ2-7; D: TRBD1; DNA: TGTGCCAGCAGTGACACAGGGGAAGGGCAGTACTTC; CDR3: CASSDTGEGQYF
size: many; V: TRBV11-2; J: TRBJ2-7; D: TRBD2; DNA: TGTGCCAGCAGCTTAGGCGGGAGTCGGTACGAGCAGTACTTC; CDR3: CASSLGGSRYEQYF
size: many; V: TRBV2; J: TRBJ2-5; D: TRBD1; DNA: TGTGCCAGCAGTCATTCCCGGGACAGGGGACAAGAGACCCAGTACTTC; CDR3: CASSHSRDRGQETQYF
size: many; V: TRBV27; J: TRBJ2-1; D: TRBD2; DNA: TGTGCCAGCAGGCTGACTAGCGCCTACAATGAGCAGTTCTTC; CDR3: CASRLTSAYNEQFF
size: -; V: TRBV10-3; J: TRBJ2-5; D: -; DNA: TGTGCCACGTCCTCGGGGGAGACCCAGTACTTC; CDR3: CATSSGETQYF
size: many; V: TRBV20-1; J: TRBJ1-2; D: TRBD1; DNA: TGCAGTGCAAAGACAGGGGGGTATGGCTACACCTTC; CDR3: CSAKTGGYGYTF
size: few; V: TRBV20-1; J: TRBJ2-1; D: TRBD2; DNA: TGCAGTGCTAGAGCCAATAGCGGGGTTATCAATGAGCAGTTCTTC; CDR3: CSARANSGVINEQFF
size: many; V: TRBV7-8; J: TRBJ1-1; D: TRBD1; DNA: TGTGCCAGCAGCCAGACAGGGGGACGCACTGAAGCTTTCTTT; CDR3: CASSQTGGRTEAFF
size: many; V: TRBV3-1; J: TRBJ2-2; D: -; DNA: TGTGCCAGCAGCCCTCGACAAATGAACACCGGGGAGCTGTTTTTT; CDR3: CASSPRQMNTGELFF
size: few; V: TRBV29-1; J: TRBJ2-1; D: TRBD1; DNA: TGCAGCGTCGCGACAGGGGGGAATGAGCAGTTCTTC; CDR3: CSVATGGNEQFF
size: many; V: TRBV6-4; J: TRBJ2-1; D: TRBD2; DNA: TGTGCCAGCAGTGACTCAGCGGGGGGGCACAATGAGCAGTTCTTC; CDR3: CASSDSAGGHNEQFF
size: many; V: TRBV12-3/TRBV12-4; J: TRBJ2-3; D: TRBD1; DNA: TGTGCCAGCAGGGGGGACAGTGATACGCAGTATTTT; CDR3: CASRGDSDTQYF
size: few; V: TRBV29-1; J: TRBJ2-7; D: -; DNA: TGCAGCGTTGTGGCAGGACTCCGCGAGCAGTACTTC; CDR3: CSVVAGLREQYF
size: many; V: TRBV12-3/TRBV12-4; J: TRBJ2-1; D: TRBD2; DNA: TGTGCCAGCAGTCCGACTAGCGGGAGGGAGAATGAGCAGTTCTTC; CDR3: CASSPTSGRENEQFF
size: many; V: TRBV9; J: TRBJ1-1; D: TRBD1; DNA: TGTGCCAGCAGCGTAGATGAGGGGGCTGGGACTGAAGCTTTCTTT; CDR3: CASSVDEGAGTEAFF
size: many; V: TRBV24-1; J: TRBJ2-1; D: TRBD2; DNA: TGTGCCACCAGTGATCTTAGCGGGGGGATCAATGAGCAGTTCTTC; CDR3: CATSDLSGGINEQFF
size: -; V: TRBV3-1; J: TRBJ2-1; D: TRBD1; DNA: TGTGCCAGCAGCGCGGACAGGCGCAATGAGCAGTTCTTC; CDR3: CASSADRRNEQFF
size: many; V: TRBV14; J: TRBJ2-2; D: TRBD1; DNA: TGTGCCAGCAGCCAAGGGACAGGGATTAACACCGGGGAGCTGTTTTTT; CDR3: CASSQGTGINTGELFF
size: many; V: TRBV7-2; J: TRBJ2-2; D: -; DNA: TGTGCCAGCAGCTTCCGTCTAGAGAGGATATTGAACACCGGGGAGCTGTTTTTT; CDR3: CASSFRLERILNTGELFF
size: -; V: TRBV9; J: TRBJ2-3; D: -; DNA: TGTGCCAGCAGCGTAGCGCGCAGCACAGATACGCAGTATTTT; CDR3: CASSVARSTDTQYF
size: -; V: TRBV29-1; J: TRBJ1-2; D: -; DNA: TGCAGCGTTGAAGTCACGTATGGCTACACCTTC; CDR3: CSVEVTYGYTF
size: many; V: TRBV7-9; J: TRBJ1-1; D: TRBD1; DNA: TGTGCCAGCAGCTCGAGGGGACAGGGGGCGCATACTGAAGCTTTCTTT; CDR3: CASSSRGQGAHTEAFF
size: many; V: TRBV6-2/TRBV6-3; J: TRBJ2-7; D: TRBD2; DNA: TGTGCCAGCAGTTATCAGGCAGCGGGGGAGCAGTACTTC; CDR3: CASSYQAAGEQYF
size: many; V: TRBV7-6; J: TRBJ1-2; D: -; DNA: TGTGCCAGCAGCCTACACGATCGGGGGAAGGACTATGGCTACACCTTC; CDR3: CASSLHDRGKDYGYTF
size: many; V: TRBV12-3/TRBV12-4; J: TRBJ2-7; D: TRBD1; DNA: TGTGCCAGCAGTTTAGTCGGGGACAGGTACTACGAGCAGTACTTC; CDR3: CASSLVGDRYYEQYF
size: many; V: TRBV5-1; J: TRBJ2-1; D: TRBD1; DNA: TGCGCCAGCAGCTTGGCGGGACAGGGTTACAATGAGCAGTTCTTC; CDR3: CASSLAGQGYNEQFF